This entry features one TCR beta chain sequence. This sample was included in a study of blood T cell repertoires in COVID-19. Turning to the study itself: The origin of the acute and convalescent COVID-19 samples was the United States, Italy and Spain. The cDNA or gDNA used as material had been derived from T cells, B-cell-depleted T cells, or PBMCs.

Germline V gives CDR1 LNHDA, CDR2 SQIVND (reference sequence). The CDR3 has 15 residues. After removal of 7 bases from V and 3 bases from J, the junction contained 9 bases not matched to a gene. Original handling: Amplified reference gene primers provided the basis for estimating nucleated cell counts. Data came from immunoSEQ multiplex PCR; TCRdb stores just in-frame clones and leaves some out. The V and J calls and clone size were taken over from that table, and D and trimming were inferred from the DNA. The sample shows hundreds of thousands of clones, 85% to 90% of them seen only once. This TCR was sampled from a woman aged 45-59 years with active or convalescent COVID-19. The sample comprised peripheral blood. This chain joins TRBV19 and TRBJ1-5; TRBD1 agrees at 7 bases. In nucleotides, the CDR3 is TGTGCCAGTAAAGCGGAACAGGGGTTCAATCAGCCCCAGCATTTT. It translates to CASKAEQGFNQPQHF.